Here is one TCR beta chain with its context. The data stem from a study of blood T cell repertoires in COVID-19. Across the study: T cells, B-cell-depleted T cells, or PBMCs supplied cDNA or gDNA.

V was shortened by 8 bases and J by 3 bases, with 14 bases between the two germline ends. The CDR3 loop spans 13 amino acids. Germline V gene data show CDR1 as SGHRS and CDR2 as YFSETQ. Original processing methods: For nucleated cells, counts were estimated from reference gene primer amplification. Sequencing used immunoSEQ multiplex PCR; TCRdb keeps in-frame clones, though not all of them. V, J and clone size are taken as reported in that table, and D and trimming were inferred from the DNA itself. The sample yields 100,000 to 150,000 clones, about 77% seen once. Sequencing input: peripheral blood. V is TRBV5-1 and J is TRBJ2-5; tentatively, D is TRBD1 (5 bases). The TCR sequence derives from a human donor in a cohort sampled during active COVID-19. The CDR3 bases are TGCGCCAGTACCCTAGGGGCGGAAGAGACCCAGTACTTC. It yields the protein CASTLGAEETQYF.